This T cell receptor beta chain was sequenced during a study of T cell responses to AZD1222 COVID-19 vaccine. The repertoire was sequenced with immunoSEQ multiplex PCR; TCRdb's copy has only in-frame clones and lacks some. The sample holds approximately 110,000 clones; roughly 88% are singletons and the top ten take 4% to 5.5%. This CDR3 region has 13 residues. CDR1 and CDR2 from the germline V gene are KGHSH and LQKENI. Overall study findings and caveats: Spike regions recognized by vaccine-associated CD4 TCRs spanned the protein, led by 160-218 and 743-854. Donors in the cohort were predominantly white British and more often female, and clonal diversity was possibly underestimated.

Worth noting for this clone: The antigen remains undetermined. Germline and junction disagree at one end, which may indicate a read error.

The J gene is TRBJ1-2, the V gene TRBV18; 9 nucleotides line up with TRBD1. The receptor's source is an adult in good health. This specimen consisted of peripheral blood, obtained on day 0 of AZD1222 vaccination. The CDR3 bases are TGTGCCAGCTCACCAAGGGACAGGGAGGTTTTTCCCTTC. This sequence encodes CASSPRDREVFPF.